Here is one TCR beta chain with its context. Its antigen remains unknown. The V segment lost 8 bases and the J segment 5 bases; nucleotides outside the gene matches: 7. CDR3 length: 14 residues. Germline CDR1 is ENHRY and CDR2 is SYGVKD. The record originates from a study of T cell repertoires in cytomegalovirus infection. About the study: Both recently identified HLA-C-restricted and well-studied HLA-B-restricted CMV epitopes were used in the study. CMV infection and matching HLA type were both indicated by public TCR beta signatures.

TCRdb re-analysed the reads in MiXCR, keeping a single row per CDR3 protein. The sample lists about a million distinct CDR3 sequences, approximately 32% occurring once. The clonotype was recovered from a human donor in good health (CMV status not recorded). Some clones in this sample may be carry-over from other donors' samples. The chain employs TRBV10-3 and TRBJ1-4, with 8 bases that match TRBD1. The material was cultured CD8+ T cells from PBMCs, obtained from culture after CMV antigen stimulation. The CDR3 DNA is TGTGCCATCGCAGAGGACAGGGCAAATGAAAAACTGTTTTTT. This gives the protein CAIAEDRANEKLFF.